This TCR beta chain was obtained from a study of PD-L1 blockade in urothelial cancer. As for the study in general: At 3 weeks (second dose) and 6 weeks after starting treatment, blood was analyzed. Blood samples had a median of 141,255 T cells, tens of thousands of unique TCRs, and clonality more than 0.075.

CDR3 length: 13 residues. The germline V gene has CDR1 ENHRY and CDR2 SYGVKD. The V and J ends lost 10 bases and 2 bases respectively, with 12 bases between them. Time point denoted: pretreatment peripheral blood. TCRdb's copy holds only in-frame clones and misses some; the assay was immunoSEQ multiplex PCR. The table shows tens of thousands of clones, with 75% to 85% occurring only once. This sequence joins TRBV10-3 and TRBJ1-5; no firm D call. The source of this sequence is an older man with urothelial cancer. The sequencing used PBMCs, collected around atezolizumab (anti-PD-L1) treatment. CDR3: CATRWSGNQPQHF. The DNA for the CDR3 is TGTGCCACCCGCTGGTCGGGCAATCAGCCCCAGCATTTT.